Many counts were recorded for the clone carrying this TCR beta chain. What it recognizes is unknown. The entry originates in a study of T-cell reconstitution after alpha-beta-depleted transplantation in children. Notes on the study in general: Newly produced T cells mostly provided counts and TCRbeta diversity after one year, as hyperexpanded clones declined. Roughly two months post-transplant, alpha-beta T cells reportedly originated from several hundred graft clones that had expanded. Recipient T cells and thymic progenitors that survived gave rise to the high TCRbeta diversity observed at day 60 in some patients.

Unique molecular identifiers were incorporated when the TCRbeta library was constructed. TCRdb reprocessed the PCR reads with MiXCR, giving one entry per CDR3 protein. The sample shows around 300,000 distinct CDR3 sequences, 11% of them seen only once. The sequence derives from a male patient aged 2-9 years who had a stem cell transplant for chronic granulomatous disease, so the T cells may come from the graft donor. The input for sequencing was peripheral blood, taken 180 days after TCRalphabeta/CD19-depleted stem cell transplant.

In DNA form, the CDR3 reads TGTGCCTGGGCGGAGGGTGCCAATGAGCAGTTCTTC. Translated, it gives CAWAEGANEQFF. The genes are TRBV30 and TRBJ2-1; possible D gene TRBD2, 6 bases. The V end was cut by 5 bases, the J end by 6 bases, with 11 bases between. The CDR3 has 12 amino acids. CDR1 is GTSNPN, CDR2 SVGIG, per germline (reference sequence).